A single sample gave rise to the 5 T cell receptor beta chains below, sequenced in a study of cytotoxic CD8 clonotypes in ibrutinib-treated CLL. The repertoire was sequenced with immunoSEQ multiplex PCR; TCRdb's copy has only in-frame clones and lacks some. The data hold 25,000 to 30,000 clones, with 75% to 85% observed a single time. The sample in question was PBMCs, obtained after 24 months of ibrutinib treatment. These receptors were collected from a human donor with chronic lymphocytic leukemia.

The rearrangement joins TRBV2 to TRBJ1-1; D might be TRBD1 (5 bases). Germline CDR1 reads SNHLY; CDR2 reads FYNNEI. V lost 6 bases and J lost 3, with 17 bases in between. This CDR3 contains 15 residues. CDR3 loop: CASSPRDIGDTEAFF. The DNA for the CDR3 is TGTGCCAGCAGCCCCAGGGATATCGGCGACACTGAAGCTTTCTTT.

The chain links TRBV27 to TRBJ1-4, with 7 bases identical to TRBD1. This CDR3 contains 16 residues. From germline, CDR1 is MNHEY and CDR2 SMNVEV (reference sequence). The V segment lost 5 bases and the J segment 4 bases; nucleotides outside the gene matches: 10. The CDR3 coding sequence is TGTGCCAGCAGTCCGAACAGGGGAATCATTAATGAAAAACTGTTTTTT. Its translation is CASSPNRGIINEKLFF. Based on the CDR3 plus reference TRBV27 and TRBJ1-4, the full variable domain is EAQVTQNPRYLITVTGKKLTVTCSQNMNHEYMSWYRQDPGLGLRQIYYSMNVEVTDKGDVPEGYKVSRKEKRNFPLILESPSPNQTSLYFCASSPNRGIINEKLFFGSGTQLSVL.

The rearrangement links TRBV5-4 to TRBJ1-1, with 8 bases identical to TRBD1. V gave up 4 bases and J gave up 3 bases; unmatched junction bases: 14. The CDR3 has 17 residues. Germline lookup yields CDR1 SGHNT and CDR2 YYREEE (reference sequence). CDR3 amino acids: CASSQDNRQGWDTEAFF. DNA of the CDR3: TGTGCCAGCAGCCAAGATAACCGACAGGGGTGGGACACTGAAGCTTTCTTT.

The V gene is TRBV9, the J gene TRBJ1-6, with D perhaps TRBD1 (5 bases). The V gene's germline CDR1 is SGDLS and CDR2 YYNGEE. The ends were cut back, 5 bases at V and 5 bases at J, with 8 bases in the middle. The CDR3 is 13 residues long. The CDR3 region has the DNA TGTGCCAGCAGTCGGGGGGATAATTCACCCCTCCACTTT. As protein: CASSRGDNSPLHF.

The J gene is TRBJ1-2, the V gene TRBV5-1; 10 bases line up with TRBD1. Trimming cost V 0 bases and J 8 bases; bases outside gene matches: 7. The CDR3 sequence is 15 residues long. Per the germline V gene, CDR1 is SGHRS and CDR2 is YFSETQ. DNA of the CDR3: TGCGCCAGCAGCTTGGCGGGACAGGGGTTTGAAGGCTACACCTTC. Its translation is CASSLAGQGFEGYTF.